This TCR beta chain appears in the sequencing data of a study of cytomegalovirus exposure and HLA in healthy donors. V was shortened by 1 base and J by 5 bases, with 6 bases between the two germline ends. This CDR3 is 12 amino acids long. Germline CDR1 reads SGHKS; CDR2 reads YYEKEE (reference sequence). Primers: 60 Vbeta forward and 13 Jbeta reverse. Libraries were prepared by immunoSEQ multiplex PCR; TCRdb keeps only in-frame clonotypes and omits some of them. The sample holds 95,000 to 150,000 clones, around 69% seen once. The source is a woman aged 40 to 50 in good health and CMV-seropositive. Sequenced: PBMCs. The rearrangement joins TRBV5-5 to TRBJ2-5, with D uncertain. CDR3 loop: CASSLYEETQYF. The CDR3 region has the DNA TGTGCCAGCAGCTTGTATGAGGAGACCCAGTACTTC.